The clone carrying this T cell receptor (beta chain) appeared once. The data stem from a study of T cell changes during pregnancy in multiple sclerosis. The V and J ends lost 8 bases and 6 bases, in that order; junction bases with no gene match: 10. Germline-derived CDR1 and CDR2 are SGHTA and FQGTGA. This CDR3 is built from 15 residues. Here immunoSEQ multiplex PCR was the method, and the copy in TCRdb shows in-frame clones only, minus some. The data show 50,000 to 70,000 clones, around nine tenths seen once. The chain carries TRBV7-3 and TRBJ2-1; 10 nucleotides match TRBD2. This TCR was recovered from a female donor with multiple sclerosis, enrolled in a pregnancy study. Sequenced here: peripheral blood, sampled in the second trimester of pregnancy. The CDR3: CASGSGRAPTNEQFF. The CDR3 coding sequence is TGTGCCAGCGGCAGCGGGAGGGCCCCGACCAATGAGCAGTTCTTC.